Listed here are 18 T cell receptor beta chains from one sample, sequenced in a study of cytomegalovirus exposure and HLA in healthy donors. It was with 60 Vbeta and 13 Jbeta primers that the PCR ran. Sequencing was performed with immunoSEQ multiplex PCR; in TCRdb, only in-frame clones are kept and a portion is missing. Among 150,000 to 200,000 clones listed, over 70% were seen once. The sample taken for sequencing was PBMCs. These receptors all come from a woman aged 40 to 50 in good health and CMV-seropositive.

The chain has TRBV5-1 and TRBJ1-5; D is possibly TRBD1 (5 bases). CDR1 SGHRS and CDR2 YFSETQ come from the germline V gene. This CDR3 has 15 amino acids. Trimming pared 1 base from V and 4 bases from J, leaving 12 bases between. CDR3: CASSLLGVENQPQHF. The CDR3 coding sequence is TGCGCCAGCAGCTTGCTAGGGGTGGAGAATCAGCCCCAGCATTTT.

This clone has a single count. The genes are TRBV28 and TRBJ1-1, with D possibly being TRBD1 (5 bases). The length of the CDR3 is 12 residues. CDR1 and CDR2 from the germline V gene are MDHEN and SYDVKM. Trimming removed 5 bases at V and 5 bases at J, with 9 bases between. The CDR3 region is CASSPGWTEAFF. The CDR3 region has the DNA TGTGCCAGCAGTCCAGGGTGGACTGAAGCTTTCTTT. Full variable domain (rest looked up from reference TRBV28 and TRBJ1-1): DVKVTQSSRYLVKRTGEKVFLECVQDMDHENMFWYRQDPGLGLRLIYFSYDVKMKEKGDIPEGYSVSREKKERFSLILESASTNQTSMYLCASSPGWTEAFFGQGTRLTVV.

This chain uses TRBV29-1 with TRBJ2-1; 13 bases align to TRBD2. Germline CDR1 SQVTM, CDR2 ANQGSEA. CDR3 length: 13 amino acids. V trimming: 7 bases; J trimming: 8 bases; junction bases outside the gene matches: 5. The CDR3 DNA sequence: TGCAGCGCCCCGGGACTAGCGGGATATGAGCAGTTCTTC. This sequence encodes CSAPGLAGYEQFF.

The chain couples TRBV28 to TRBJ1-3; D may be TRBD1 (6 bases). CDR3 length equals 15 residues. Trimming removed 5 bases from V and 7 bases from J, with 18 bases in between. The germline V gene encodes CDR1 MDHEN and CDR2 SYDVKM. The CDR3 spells CASSAPGVGANTIYF. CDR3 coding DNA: TGTGCCAGCAGTGCGCCAGGGGTTGGGGCGAACACCATATATTTT.

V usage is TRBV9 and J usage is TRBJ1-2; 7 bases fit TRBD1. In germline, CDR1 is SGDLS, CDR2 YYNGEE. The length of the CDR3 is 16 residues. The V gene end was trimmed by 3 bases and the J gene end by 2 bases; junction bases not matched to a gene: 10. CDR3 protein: CASSGHPGQINYGYTF. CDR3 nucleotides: TGTGCCAGCAGCGGGCACCCGGGACAGATAAACTATGGCTACACCTTC.

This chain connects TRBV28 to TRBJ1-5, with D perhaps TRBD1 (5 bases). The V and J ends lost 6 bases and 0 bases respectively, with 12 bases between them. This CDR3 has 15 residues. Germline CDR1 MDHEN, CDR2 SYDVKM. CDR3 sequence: CASSNLGGSNQPQHF. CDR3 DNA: TGTGCCAGCAGCAACCTGGGGGGTAGCAATCAGCCCCAGCATTTT.

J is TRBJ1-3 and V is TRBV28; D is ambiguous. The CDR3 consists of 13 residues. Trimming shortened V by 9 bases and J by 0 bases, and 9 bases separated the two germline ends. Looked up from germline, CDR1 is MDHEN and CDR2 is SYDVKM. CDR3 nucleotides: TGTGCCAGTGACGGGAGCTCTGGAAACACCATATATTTT. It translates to CASDGSSGNTIYF.

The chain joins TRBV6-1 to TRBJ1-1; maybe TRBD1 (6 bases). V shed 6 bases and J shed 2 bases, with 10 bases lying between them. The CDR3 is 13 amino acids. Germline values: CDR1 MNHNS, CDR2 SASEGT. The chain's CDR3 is CASSLRGNTEAFF. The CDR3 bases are TGTGCCAGCAGCCTCAGGGGAAACACTGAAGCTTTCTTT.

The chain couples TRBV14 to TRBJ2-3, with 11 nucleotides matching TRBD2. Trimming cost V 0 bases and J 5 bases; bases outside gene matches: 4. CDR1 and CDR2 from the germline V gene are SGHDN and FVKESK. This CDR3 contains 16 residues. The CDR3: CASSQELAGEGDTQYF. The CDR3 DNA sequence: TGTGCCAGCAGCCAAGAACTAGCGGGGGAAGGAGATACGCAGTATTTT.

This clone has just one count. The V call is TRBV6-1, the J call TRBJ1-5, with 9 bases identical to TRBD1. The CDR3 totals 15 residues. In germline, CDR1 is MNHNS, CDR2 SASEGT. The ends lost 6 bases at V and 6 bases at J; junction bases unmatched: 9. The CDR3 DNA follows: TGTGCCAGCAGGGTTACCGGGACAGGGTTTCAGCCCCAGCATTTT. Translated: CASRVTGTGFQPQHF.

The CDR3, as DNA: TGCAGCGTCGGACGGACAGGGGATGGCTACACCTTC. Protein sequence: CSVGRTGDGYTF. The V and J genes are TRBV29-1 and TRBJ1-2, with 9 positions matching TRBD1. Germline V gene data show CDR1 as SQVTM and CDR2 as ANQGSEA. The CDR3 spans 12 residues. After removal of 6 bases from V and 6 bases from J, the junction contained 5 bases not matched to a gene.

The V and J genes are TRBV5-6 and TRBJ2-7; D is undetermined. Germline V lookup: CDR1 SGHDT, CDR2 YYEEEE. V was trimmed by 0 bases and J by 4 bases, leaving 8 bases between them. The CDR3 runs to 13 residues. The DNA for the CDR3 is TGTGCCAGCAGCTTGGGACACCAATACGAGCAGTACTTC. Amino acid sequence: CASSLGHQYEQYF. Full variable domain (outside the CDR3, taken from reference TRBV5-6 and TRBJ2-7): DAGVTQSPTHLIKTRGQQVTLRCSPKSGHDTVSWYQQALGQGPQFIFQYYEEEERQRGNFPDRFSGHQFPNYSSELNVNALLLGDSALYLCASSLGHQYEQYFGPGTRLTVT.

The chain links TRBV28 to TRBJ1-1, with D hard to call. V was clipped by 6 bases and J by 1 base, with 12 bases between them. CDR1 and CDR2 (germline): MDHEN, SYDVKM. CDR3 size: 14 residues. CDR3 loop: CASSPPTRNTEAFF. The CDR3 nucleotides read TGTGCCAGCAGCCCGCCCACGCGGAACACTGAAGCTTTCTTT.

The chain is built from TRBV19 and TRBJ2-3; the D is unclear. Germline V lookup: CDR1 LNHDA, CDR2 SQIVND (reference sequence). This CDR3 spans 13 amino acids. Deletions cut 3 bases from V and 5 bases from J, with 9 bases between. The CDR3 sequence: CASSMASRDTQYF. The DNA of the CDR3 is TGTGCCAGTAGTATGGCTAGTCGAGATACGCAGTATTTT.

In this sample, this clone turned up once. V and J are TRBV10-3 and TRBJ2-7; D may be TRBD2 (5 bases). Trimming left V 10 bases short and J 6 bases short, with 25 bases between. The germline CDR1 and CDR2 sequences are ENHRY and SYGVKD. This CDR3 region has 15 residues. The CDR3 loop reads CATGGSHPSGSEQYF. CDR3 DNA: TGTGCCACCGGAGGCAGTCACCCCTCGGGATCCGAGCAGTACTTC.

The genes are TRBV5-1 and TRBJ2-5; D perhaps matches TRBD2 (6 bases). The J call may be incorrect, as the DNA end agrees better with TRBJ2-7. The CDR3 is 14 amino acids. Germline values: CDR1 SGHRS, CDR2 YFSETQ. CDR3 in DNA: TGCGCCAGCAGCTTGGGGGCGGGGAAATACGAGCAGTACTTC. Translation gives CASSLGAGKYEQYF.

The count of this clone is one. The CDR3 loop reads CASSRNRAGSLTEQYF. As DNA, the CDR3 is TGTGCCAGCAGCCGTAACAGAGCGGGGAGCCTGACTGAGCAGTACTTC. The chain is built from TRBV4-2 and TRBJ2-7; 7 bases map to TRBD2. Germline CDR1 reads LGHNA; CDR2 reads YNFKEQ. The CDR3 is made up of 16 amino acids. Losses at the gene ends were 4 bases for V and 7 bases for J; bases not matched to a gene: 16.

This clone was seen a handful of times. The CDR3 DNA reads TGTGCCAGCAGTGAATTGGGACCTAGCGGGGGGGCCATCGGTACCTACAATGAGCAGTTCTTC. It yields the protein CASSELGPSGGAIGTYNEQFF. V gene TRBV6-1 combines with J gene TRBJ2-1; 12 bases fit TRBD2. The germline gives CDR1 MNHNS, CDR2 SASEGT. With V trimmed by 2 bases and J by 2 bases, 16 bases remained unmatched. This CDR3 spans 21 amino acids.